Following are 12 T cell receptor beta chains from one sample sequenced in a study of T-cell memory formation after mild COVID-19. TCRdb processed the 5' RACE reads anew with MiXCR; each CDR3 protein has one entry. The repertoire holds 100,000 to 120,000 distinct CDR3 sequences, with around a fifth as singletons. Sequenced material: PBMCs or a T cell subset sorted from them (not recorded which). These receptors were taken from a man between 18 and 29 years old who had mild COVID-19 (a few samples of this study predate the infection). Cell type and time point are not known.

This chain links TRBV6-6 with TRBJ2-7, with D perhaps TRBD2 (5 bases). Between the trimmed V and J ends, which lost 8 bases and 6 bases, there was a span of 14 bases. The V gene's germline CDR1 is MNHNY and CDR2 SVGAGI (reference sequence). CDR3 length equals 12 residues. The CDR3 bases are TGTGCCAGCGAACTCGGGGTTGGCGAGCAGTACTTC. This codes for CASELGVGEQYF.

This chain uses TRBV6-5 with TRBJ1-1, with TRBD1 matching over 9 bases. J was trimmed by 4 bases and V by 4 bases; bases with no gene match: 4. The germline V gene encodes CDR1 MNHEY and CDR2 SVGAGI. The CDR3 spans 14 residues. Here the CDR3 reads CASSWGQGTTEAFF. CDR3 bases: TGTGCCAGCAGTTGGGGACAGGGCACCACTGAAGCTTTCTTT.

This clonotype was counted between two and nine times. The chain combines TRBV4-3 with TRBJ2-7; no clear D. CDR1 is LGHNA and CDR2 is YSLEER in the germline V gene. The length of the CDR3 is 14 residues. Trimming left V 0 bases short and J 3 bases short, with 9 bases between. The CDR3 region is CASSQDPTGYEQYF. The CDR3, as DNA: TGCGCCAGCAGCCAAGACCCCACGGGCTACGAGCAGTACTTC.

The V and J genes are TRBV6-2 or TRBV6-3 and TRBJ2-2; possible D gene TRBD1, 5 bases. The V gene's germline CDR1 is MNHEY and CDR2 SVGEGT. The CDR3 runs to 14 residues. The ends were cut back, 7 bases at V and 1 base at J, with 10 bases in the middle. The CDR3 sequence: CASTTGMNTGELFF. DNA for the CDR3: TGTGCCAGCACAACAGGAATGAACACCGGGGAGCTGTTTTTT.

The chain combines TRBV6-2 or TRBV6-3 with TRBJ2-1, with D perhaps being TRBD1 or TRBD2 (5 bases each). The V end lost 2 bases, the J end lost 2 bases, and 19 bases lay between the germline ends. Germline V gene lookup returns CDR1 MNHEY and CDR2 SVGEGT. The CDR3 is 18 amino acids. CDR3 region: CASSYGASTRGPYNEQFF. The CDR3 DNA reads as TGTGCCAGCAGTTACGGGGCTTCCACGAGGGGCCCCTACAATGAGCAGTTCTTC.

This chain uses TRBV6-5 with TRBJ1-1; 11 positions agree with TRBD1. CDR1 MNHEY and CDR2 SVGAGI come from the germline V gene. J lost 5 bases, V lost 8 bases, and 4 bases had no gene match. The CDR3 is 13 amino acids. The CDR3 is CASGDRGRTEAFF. CDR3 nucleotides: TGTGCCAGCGGGGACAGGGGGAGAACTGAAGCTTTCTTT.

This chain connects TRBV28 to TRBJ2-5; 9 bases match TRBD2. Trimming removed 7 bases from V and 2 bases from J; junction bases left unmatched: 17. The CDR3 runs to 18 residues. Germline assignment: CDR1 MDHEN and CDR2 SYDVKM. CDR3 protein: CASNSRIWRGGGQETQYF. CDR3 nucleotides: TGTGCCAGCAACTCGAGGATCTGGCGGGGGGGAGGTCAAGAGACCCAGTACTTC.

The V gene is TRBV11-2, the J gene TRBJ2-4; TRBD1 matches at 8 bases. The CDR3 runs to 16 residues. After removal of 5 bases from V and 1 base from J, the junction contained 7 bases not matched to a gene. Germline CDR1 and CDR2: SGHAT and FQNNGV. The CDR3 sequence: CASSQWTGLAKNIQYF. In DNA form, the CDR3 reads TGTGCCAGCAGCCAATGGACAGGGTTGGCCAAAAACATTCAGTACTTC.

This chain joins TRBV7-2 and TRBJ2-5, with 10 bases lining up with TRBD2. This CDR3 has 16 residues. Germline CDR1 and CDR2: SGHTA and FQGNSA. V gave up 5 bases and J gave up 2 bases; unmatched junction bases: 8. This CDR3 reads CASSALAGGSQETQYF. In nucleotides, the CDR3 is TGTGCCAGCAGCGCGTTAGCGGGGGGCTCTCAAGAGACCCAGTACTTC.

This clonotype has a handful of counts. The V call is TRBV27, the J call TRBJ1-2; 7 nucleotides align to TRBD1. V lost 5 bases to trimming and J lost 8 bases; unmatched junction nucleotides: 8. Germline V lookup: CDR1 MNHEY, CDR2 SMNVEV (reference sequence). The CDR3 loop spans 13 amino acids. The CDR3 protein is CASSTLRGDGYTF. CDR3 bases: TGTGCCAGCAGTACGCTCAGGGGGGACGGCTACACCTTC.

There are a few counts of this clonotype. The V gene is TRBV4-1, the J gene TRBJ2-5, with D possibly being TRBD2 (6 bases). Germline lookup yields CDR1 MGHRA and CDR2 YSYEKL. CDR3 length equals 17 residues. V lost 0 bases and J 2 bases, leaving 16 bases between the germline ends. The CDR3, as DNA: TGCGCCAGCAGCCAAGACGACGGGGGAATACGGCAAGAGACCCAGTACTTC. Residues: CASSQDDGGIRQETQYF.

J is TRBJ2-1 and V is TRBV6-4; D remains unclear. The V gene's germline CDR1 is MRHNA and CDR2 SNTAGT. Trimming stripped 2 bases from V and 10 bases from J, with 21 bases between. This CDR3 has 16 residues. The CDR3 sequence is CASSDGSPGEPWEQFF. CDR3 in DNA: TGTGCCAGCAGTGACGGTTCCCCTGGAGAACCATGGGAGCAGTTCTTC.